The TCR beta chain described here comes from a study of blood T cell repertoires in COVID-19. About the research overall: Samples came from the United States, Italy and Spain, spanning acute and convalescent COVID-19. In each case, the material was cDNA or gDNA derived from T cells, B-cell-depleted T cells, or PBMCs.

This clone was seen more than once but under ten times. Looked up from germline, CDR1 is SGHAT and CDR2 is FQNNGV. V lost 2 bases to trimming and J lost 5 bases, with 10 bases between them. The CDR3 loop spans 15 amino acids. Generated by immunoSEQ multiplex PCR, the TCRdb table keeps only in-frame clones and is missing some. The sample includes 250,000 to 350,000 clones, roughly nine tenths of them seen just once. The chain is built from TRBV11-2 and TRBJ1-6, with D perhaps matching TRBD1 (6 bases). The receptor's source is a woman aged 50 to 60 who had recovered from COVID-19. The sample was peripheral blood. Here the CDR3 DNA reads TGTGCCAGCAGCTTATCGGCAGGGGATAATTCACCCCTCCACTTT. This sequence encodes CASSLSAGDNSPLHF.